Below are 2 T cell receptor beta chains sequenced from a single sample in a study of CD8 T cells in Susac syndrome. Random hexamers served to reverse transcribe roughly 0.5 to 1 ug RNA. In TCRdb, the immunoSEQ multiplex PCR reads were re-called with MiXCR into one record per CDR3 protein. Among some 70,000 distinct CDR3 sequences listed, roughly 94% were seen once. The sequenced sample consisted of CD8+ T cells from PBMCs. Source of these receptors: a human donor with multiple sclerosis.

The chain recombines TRBV11-3 with TRBJ2-5, with D possibly TRBD1 on 5 matching bases. V lost 2 bases and J 5 bases, leaving 12 bases between the germline ends. The CDR3 runs 14 residues. CDR1 is SGHNT and CDR2 is YENEEA in the germline V gene. CDR3 nucleotide sequence: TGTGCCAGCAGCTTAAGCAGGGCATACGAGACCCAGTACTTC. Translating gives CASSLSRAYETQYF.

The genes are TRBV20-1 and TRBJ2-5; D may be TRBD2 (6 bases). Trimming removed 3 bases from V and 5 bases from J, with 19 bases in between. Germline CDR1 and CDR2: DFQATT and SNEGSKA (reference sequence). The CDR3 has 15 amino acids. CDR3 nucleotide sequence: TGCAGTGCTAGTACCCCAGGGATGGCGGGGGAGACCCAGTACTTC. This encodes CSASTPGMAGETQYF.